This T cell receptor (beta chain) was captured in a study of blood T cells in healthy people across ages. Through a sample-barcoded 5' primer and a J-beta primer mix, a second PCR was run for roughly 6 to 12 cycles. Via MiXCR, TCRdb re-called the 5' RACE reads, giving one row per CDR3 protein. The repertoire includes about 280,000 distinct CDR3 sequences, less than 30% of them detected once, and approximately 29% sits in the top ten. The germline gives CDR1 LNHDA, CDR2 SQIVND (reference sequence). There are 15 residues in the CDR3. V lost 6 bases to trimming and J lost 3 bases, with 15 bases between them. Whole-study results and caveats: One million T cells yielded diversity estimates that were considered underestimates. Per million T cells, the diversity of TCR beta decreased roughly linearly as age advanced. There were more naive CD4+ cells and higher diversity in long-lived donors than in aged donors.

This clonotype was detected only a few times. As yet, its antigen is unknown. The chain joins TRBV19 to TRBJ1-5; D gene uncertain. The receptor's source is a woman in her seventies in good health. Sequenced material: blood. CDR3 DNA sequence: TGTGCCAGTAGCCCCAACGACCGAGACAATCAGCCCCAGCATTTT. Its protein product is CASSPNDRDNQPQHF. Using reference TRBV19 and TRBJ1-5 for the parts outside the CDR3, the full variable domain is DGGITQSPKYLFRKEGQNVTLSCEQNLNHDAMYWYRQDPGQGLRLIYYSQIVNDFQKGDIAEGYSVSREKKESFPLTVTSAQKNPTAFYLCASSPNDRDNQPQHFGDGTRLSIL.